Listed here are 19 T cell receptor beta chains from one sample, sequenced in a study of Ad26.COV2.S vaccination and SARS-CoV-2 variants. Produced via immunoSEQ multiplex PCR; TCRdb's table is partial and in-frame only. This table holds over 100,000 clones, 80% found once. This material consisted of peripheral blood, taken after recovery from COVID-19. Receptors originate from a human donor who had recovered from COVID-19.

This chain connects TRBV12-3 or TRBV12-4 to TRBJ2-2; weak D call: TRBD1 (5 bases). Trimming took off 6 bases at V and 6 bases at J, with 11 bases between the two ends. This CDR3 contains 13 residues. As DNA, the CDR3 is TGTGCCAGCAGAGCCCTAGGGGCCGGGGAGCTGTTTTTT. Amino acid sequence: CASRALGAGELFF.

This clone has a single count. The genes are TRBV25-1 and TRBJ1-3; no definite D call. Germline loops: CDR1 MGHDK, CDR2 SYGVNS. This CDR3 spans 15 amino acids. V was cut by 4 bases and J by 0 bases, with 10 bases left in between. The CDR3 coding sequence is TGTGCCAGCAGTGCCCCGGAGTCCTCTGGAAACACCATATATTTT. Residues: CASSAPESSGNTIYF.

The rearrangement joins TRBV5-1 to TRBJ2-7; D unresolved. V was trimmed by 5 bases and J by 2 bases, leaving 17 bases between them. The CDR3 is made up of 15 amino acids. CDR1 and CDR2 from the germline V gene are SGHRS and YFSETQ. CDR3 region: CASSLLEPGTYEQYF. The CDR3, as DNA: TGCGCCAGCAGTCTCTTAGAACCTGGGACCTACGAGCAGTACTTC. Supplemented by reference TRBV5-1 and TRBJ2-7, the full variable domain reads KAGVTQTPRYLIKTRGQQVTLSCSPISGHRSVSWYQQTPGQGLQFLFEYFSETQRNKGNFPGRFSGRQFSNSRSEMNVSTLELGDSALYLCASSLLEPGTYEQYFGPGTRLTVT.

The V gene is TRBV6-2 or TRBV6-3, the J gene TRBJ2-2; possibly TRBD1 for D (5 bases). Germline V gene data show CDR1 as MNHEY and CDR2 as SVGEGT. The V end was cut by 0 bases, the J end by 3 bases, with 14 bases between. The CDR3 is 17 residues long. The CDR3 sequence is CASSYSIGDADTGELFF. The DNA for the CDR3 is TGTGCCAGCAGTTACTCGATAGGGGATGCGGACACCGGGGAGCTGTTTTTT.

The chain links TRBV6-5 to TRBJ2-5; D is undetermined. The CDR3 totals 13 residues. Germline CDR1 MNHEY, CDR2 SVGAGI. Trimming took 8 bases from V and 1 from J, leaving 11 bases between them. The CDR3: CASGVLGQETQYF. The CDR3 DNA reads as TGTGCCAGCGGAGTGTTAGGCCAAGAGACCCAGTACTTC.

The V gene is TRBV5-4, the J gene TRBJ2-1, with D maybe TRBD1 (7 bases). Between the trimmed V and J ends, which lost 1 base and 8 bases, there was a span of 16 bases. CDR1 and CDR2 (germline): SGHNT, YYREEE (reference sequence). The CDR3 is 15 residues long. In DNA form, the CDR3 reads TGTGCCAGCAGCTTGCGCAGGGGGGAAACACATGAGCAGTTCTTC. Protein sequence: CASSLRRGETHEQFF.

The chain combines TRBV12-3 or TRBV12-4 with TRBJ1-5; D gene uncertain. This CDR3 has 13 residues. Trimming took off 3 bases at V and 7 bases at J, with 10 bases between the two ends. CDR3 protein: CASSFLGAQPQHF. The CDR3, as DNA: TGTGCCAGCAGTTTTCTCGGTGCCCAGCCCCAGCATTTT.

The gene calls are TRBV7-9 and TRBJ1-1; 7 nucleotides agree with TRBD1. Trimming removed 6 bases from V and 2 bases from J; junction bases left unmatched: 15. The CDR3 contains 17 residues. Germline lookup yields CDR1 SEHNR and CDR2 FQNEAQ (reference sequence). This chain's CDR3 is CASSRGLGTDSNTEAFF. The CDR3 DNA reads TGTGCCAGCAGTAGAGGGCTAGGGACAGACTCCAACACTGAAGCTTTCTTT.

This rearrangement joins TRBV11-2 to TRBJ2-7; no clear D. This CDR3 contains 13 residues. Germline CDR1 and CDR2: SGHAT and FQNNGV. The ends were cut back, 1 base at V and 0 bases at J, with 4 bases in the middle. CDR3 in amino acids: CASSLVGSYEQYF. CDR3 nucleotides: TGTGCCAGCAGCTTAGTGGGCTCCTACGAGCAGTACTTC.

This chain uses TRBV5-1 with TRBJ2-1; 8 bases are a match to TRBD1. This CDR3 has 15 residues. The trim removed 6 bases at V and 7 bases at J, leaving 12 bases unmatched. Germline CDR1 reads SGHRS; CDR2 reads YFSETQ. The CDR3 nucleotides are TGCGCCAGCATGAAACTGACAGGGGATCGAAATGAGCAGTTCTTC. Translating gives CASMKLTGDRNEQFF.

This clone occurred a few times. V and J are TRBV5-1 and TRBJ2-5; possible D gene TRBD1, 5 bases. CDR3 length: 15 amino acids. V was pared by 0 bases and J by 4 bases, with 13 bases between. Germline CDR1 reads SGHRS; CDR2 reads YFSETQ. The CDR3 DNA is TGCGCCAGCAGCTTGGCGGCAGGGATCGGAGAGACCCAGTACTTC. Translated, it gives CASSLAAGIGETQYF. Looking up the rest from reference TRBV5-1 and TRBJ2-5 gives the full variable domain: KAGVTQTPRYLIKTRGQQVTLSCSPISGHRSVSWYQQTPGQGLQFLFEYFSETQRNKGNFPGRFSGRQFSNSRSEMNVSTLELGDSALYLCASSLAAGIGETQYFGPGTRLLVL.

The chain combines TRBV6-1 with TRBJ2-1, with 15 bases fitting TRBD2. V dropped 4 bases and J dropped 5; count of bases not matched to a gene: 15. The CDR3 covers 20 residues. Germline V gene lookup returns CDR1 MNHNS and CDR2 SASEGT. This CDR3 reads CASSVPPGLAGGRTNNEQFF. In DNA form, the CDR3 reads TGTGCCAGCAGTGTCCCGCCGGGACTAGCGGGGGGCCGGACTAACAATGAGCAGTTCTTC.

This chain uses TRBV19 with TRBJ1-1; D perhaps matches TRBD1 (5 bases). The V gene lost 5 bases and the J gene lost 6 bases, with 16 bases spanning the gap. Per germline, CDR1 LNHDA and CDR2 SQIVND (reference sequence). CDR3 length equals 14 residues. CDR3 sequence reads: CASSPTHRGAEAFF. The DNA of the CDR3 is TGTGCCAGTAGTCCAACCCACCGAGGGGCTGAAGCTTTCTTT.

This clone was seen a few times. The V call is TRBV10-3, the J call TRBJ1-2; D is undetermined. This CDR3 comprises 14 residues. The V and J ends lost 2 bases and 5 bases respectively, with 12 bases between them. The germline gives CDR1 ENHRY, CDR2 SYGVKD. The CDR3 DNA reads TGTGCCATCAGTGAGACCCAAGGAGATTATGGCTACACCTTC. Amino acids: CAISETQGDYGYTF.

V and J are TRBV28 and TRBJ1-2; D gene ambiguous. There are 11 residues in the CDR3. From germline, CDR1 is MDHEN and CDR2 SYDVKM. The V and J ends lost 3 bases and 6 bases respectively, with 5 bases between them. The CDR3 region is CASSFGDGYTF. For the CDR3, the DNA is TGTGCCAGCAGTTTTGGGGATGGCTACACCTTC.

The chain combines TRBV27 with TRBJ2-2; no definite D call. CDR3 length equals 12 residues. The V gene lost 4 bases and the J gene lost 6 bases, with 6 bases spanning the gap. In germline, CDR1 is MNHEY, CDR2 SMNVEV (reference sequence). In DNA, the CDR3 is TGTGCCAGCAGTTCCTGGTCCGGGGAGCTGTTTTTT. Amino acid sequence: CASSSWSGELFF.

The genes are TRBV5-1 and TRBJ1-4; a possible D gene is TRBD1 (5 bases). The CDR3 length is 15 residues. CDR1 and CDR2 from the germline V gene are SGHRS and YFSETQ. The V gene lost 4 bases and the J gene lost 2 bases, with 12 bases spanning the gap. In nucleotides, the CDR3 is TGCGCCAGCAGCCCCGGGGCCCGGACTAATGAAAAACTGTTTTTT. It specifies CASSPGARTNEKLFF.

The rearrangement joins TRBV7-9 to TRBJ2-1; 10 bases match TRBD1. The CDR3 has 15 amino acids. After removal of 6 bases from V and 8 bases from J, the junction contained 10 bases not matched to a gene. Germline assignment: CDR1 SEHNR and CDR2 FQNEAQ (reference sequence). The CDR3 protein is CASSPGTGEEDEQFF. In DNA form, the CDR3 reads TGTGCCAGCAGTCCCGGGACAGGGGAAGAGGATGAGCAGTTCTTC.

The chain links TRBV11-1 to TRBJ1-1; 7 bases match TRBD1. CDR1 and CDR2 (germline): SGHAT, FQDESV (reference sequence). The V segment lost 5 bases and the J segment 7 bases; nucleotides outside the gene matches: 4. This CDR3 spans 12 amino acids. CDR3: CASSEGTVEAFF. The DNA for the CDR3 is TGTGCCAGCAGCGAAGGGACAGTTGAAGCTTTCTTT.